These 9 T cell receptor beta chains were sequenced from one sample in a study of beta chain features in type 1 diabetes. Sequenced material consisted of expressed TCRB transcripts (all of the isolated RNA was reverse transcribed). Sequencing was performed with immunoSEQ multiplex PCR; in TCRdb, only in-frame clones are kept and a portion is missing. The profile shows a few hundred thousand clones, over 12% of them singletons. The sequenced sample was naive CD4+ T cells from blood. These receptors were taken from a woman under 30 in good health.

The chain couples TRBV7-2 to TRBJ2-7, with 7 bases that match TRBD1. The CDR3 runs to 14 residues. Germline assignment: CDR1 SGHTA and CDR2 FQGNSA. J was trimmed by 2 bases and V by 0 bases; bases with no gene match: 1. The CDR3 here is CASSLATGTYEQYF. The CDR3 DNA sequence: TGTGCCAGCAGCTTAGCGACAGGGACCTACGAGCAGTACTTC.

This clone was seen a handful of times. This chain uses TRBV7-9 with TRBJ2-3, with 7 nucleotides matching TRBD2. This CDR3 is 11 amino acids long. Trimming cost V 1 base and J 14 bases; bases outside gene matches: 3. CDR1 and CDR2 from the germline V gene are SEHNR and FQNEAQ (reference sequence). The CDR3: CASSLGTSRYF. The CDR3 DNA follows: TGTGCCAGCAGCTTAGGGACTAGTAGGTATTTT.

Details on this clone: An end of the junction does not agree with germline; a read error may underlie this. V and J are TRBV7-9 and TRBJ2-5, with a possible D match to TRBD2 (5 bases). This CDR3 contains 11 residues. CDR1 and CDR2 (germline): SEHNR, FQNEAQ (reference sequence). CDR3 in amino acids: CASSLEVTMHF. The CDR3 DNA is TGTGCCAGCAGCTTAGAGGTGACTATGCACTTC.

The chain links TRBV7-9 to TRBJ2-1; D not resolved. V lost 1 base and J lost 2, with 9 bases in between. Germline loops: CDR1 SEHNR, CDR2 FQNEAQ (reference sequence). The length of the CDR3 is 15 residues. CDR3 nucleotide sequence: TGTGCCAGCAGCTTAGGGGCCGCTACCTACAATGAGCAGTTCTTC. Its protein is CASSLGAATYNEQFF.

The rearrangement joins TRBV9 to TRBJ2-7, with D possibly matching TRBD2 (5 bases). The CDR3 has 14 amino acids. The germline V gene has CDR1 SGDLS and CDR2 YYNGEE. Between the trimmed V and J ends, which lost 0 bases and 3 bases, there was a span of 10 bases. The CDR3 bases are TGTGCCAGCAGCGTAGGAATTAGCGACTACGAGCAGTACTTC. Translating it yields CASSVGISDYEQYF. Filled out from reference TRBV9 and TRBJ2-7, the complete variable domain reads DSGVTQTPKHLITATGQRVTLRCSPRSGDLSVYWYQQSLDQGLQFLIQYYNGEERAKGNILERFSAQQFPDLHSELNLSSLELGDSALYFCASSVGISDYEQYFGPGTRLTVT.

This clone has only a few counts. Other DNA sequences in the same sample also yield this CDR3. V usage is TRBV5-1 and J usage is TRBJ2-1, with no clear D. The CDR3 runs to 13 residues. Germline assignment: CDR1 SGHRS and CDR2 YFSETQ. V was trimmed by 0 bases and J by 7 bases, leaving 8 bases between them. CDR3 protein: CASSLAGGNEQFF. CDR3 nucleotides: TGCGCCAGCAGCTTGGCGGGTGGAAATGAGCAGTTCTTC. Combining the CDR3 with reference TRBV5-1 and TRBJ2-1 gives the whole variable domain KAGVTQTPRYLIKTRGQQVTLSCSPISGHRSVSWYQQTPGQGLQFLFEYFSETQRNKGNFPGRFSGRQFSNSRSEMNVSTLELGDSALYLCASSLAGGNEQFFGPGTRLTVL.

This clone was observed a few times. The chain couples TRBV5-1 to TRBJ2-5; 7 bases align to TRBD2. This CDR3 contains 16 residues. Germline CDR1 SGHRS, CDR2 YFSETQ. The V gene end was trimmed by 1 base and the J gene end by 4 bases; junction bases not matched to a gene: 10. CDR3 sequence (DNA): TGCGCCAGCAGCTTGAATAGCGGGCTTAAGGGAGAGACCCAGTACTTC. Protein: CASSLNSGLKGETQYF.

About this clone itself: Other nucleotide sequences from this sample produce the same CDR3. V is TRBV6-5 and J is TRBJ1-5; TRBD1 matches 9 bases. V lost 0 bases and J lost 6; bases outside the gene matches: 0. The CDR3 runs to 14 residues. Germline V gene data show CDR1 as MNHEY and CDR2 as SVGAGI. The CDR3 sequence: CASSYSTGGQPQHF. The DNA for the CDR3 is TGTGCCAGCAGTTACTCGACAGGGGGTCAGCCCCAGCATTTT.

The chain is built from TRBV7-2 and TRBJ2-1, with D possibly matching TRBD1 (7 bases). V gave up 5 bases and J gave up 12 bases, with 14 bases separating them. This CDR3 has 12 amino acids. The germline V gene has CDR1 SGHTA and CDR2 FQGNSA. CDR3 DNA: TGTGCCAGCAGCGTCTACAGGGGAGGGCAGTTCTTC. Protein product: CASSVYRGGQFF. The full variable domain, with the rest looked up from reference TRBV7-2 and TRBJ2-1, is GAGVSQSPSNKVTEKGKDVELRCDPISGHTALYWYRQSLGQGLEFLIYFQGNSAPDKSGLPSDRFSAERTGGSVSTLTIQRTQQEDSAVYLCASSVYRGGQFFGPGTRLTVL.